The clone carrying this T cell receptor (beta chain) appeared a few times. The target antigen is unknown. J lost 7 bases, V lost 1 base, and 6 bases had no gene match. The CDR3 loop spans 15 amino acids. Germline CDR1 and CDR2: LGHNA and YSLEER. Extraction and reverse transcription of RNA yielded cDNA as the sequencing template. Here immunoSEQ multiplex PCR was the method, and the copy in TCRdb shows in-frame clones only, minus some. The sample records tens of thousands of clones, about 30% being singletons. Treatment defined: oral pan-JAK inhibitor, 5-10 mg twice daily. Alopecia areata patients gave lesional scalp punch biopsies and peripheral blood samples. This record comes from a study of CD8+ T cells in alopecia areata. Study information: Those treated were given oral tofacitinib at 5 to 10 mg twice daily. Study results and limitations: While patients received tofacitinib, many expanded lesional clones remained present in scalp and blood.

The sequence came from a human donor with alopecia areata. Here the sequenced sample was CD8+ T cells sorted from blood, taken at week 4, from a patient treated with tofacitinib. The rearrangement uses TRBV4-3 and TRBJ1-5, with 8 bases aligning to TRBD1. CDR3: CASSQGTGLEQPQHF. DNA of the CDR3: TGCGCCAGCAGCCAAGGGACAGGGCTCGAGCAGCCCCAGCATTTT.